This T cell receptor beta chain was observed in a study of spatial heterogeneity in lung cancer. The germline CDR1 and CDR2 sequences are MNHEY and SVGEGT. The CDR3 extends over 12 amino acids. Trimming stripped 2 bases from V and 13 bases from J, with 12 bases between. As to time point: sample taken at primary tumor resection. Sequencing of whole RNA from tumor, nontumor lung or frozen PBMC involved no sorting. This clonotype was observed many times. TCRdb fed the 5' RACE reads into MiXCR, producing one record per CDR3 protein. In the table there are fewer than 55,000 distinct CDR3 sequences, roughly 7.2% of which are singletons.

The sequence derives from a female donor with early-stage non-small cell lung cancer. The material sequenced was PBMCs, taken at surgery. The rearrangement links TRBV6-2 or TRBV6-3 to TRBJ2-1; D perhaps matches TRBD2 (5 bases). The CDR3 sequence: CASSYGGLPQFF. The CDR3 coding sequence is TGTGCCAGCAGTTACGGCGGACTGCCTCAGTTCTTC.